This T cell receptor beta chain was found in a study of CD8+CD57+ T cells in acquired aplastic anemia (dated by TCRdb to 2016 to 2019). For context, the study as a whole: DNA extracted from sorted CD4+ and CD8+ cells had a mean of approximately 3.5 ug, with a range of roughly 0.19 to 27.4 ug. Paper-wide results and their limitations: CD8+ Simpson's diversity did not differ significantly between patients and healthy controls (P=0.060). Approximately 31 CD8+ CDR3 sequences were found in both patients and controls but appeared to be highly expressed in patients and within the immunodominant clones of the patients.

TCR beta VDJ combination and CDR3 sequence profiling used genomic DNA as the template. TCR repertoire sequencing was run on an Illumina HiSeq 2000. The original pipeline was this. Repertoires were assessed using TRBV/TRBJ rearrangement plots, CDR3 size and DJ length profiles, and Simpson's diversity index. The most abundant DNA sequence in the deep sequencing data was taken as the immunodominant clone. CDR3 amino acid sequences were checked for sharing across subjects and were also compared against the VDJdb database and published repertoires. TCRdb reanalyzed the raw reads on its own, using fastp at Q25 for trimming and MiXCR for clone calling, and kept in-frame beta chains. Merged by CDR3 protein, the rows form single entries marked with the most common genes and DNA. The V and J calls were determined by TCRdb, not by the authors. The sample table shows more than 250,000 distinct CDR3 sequences, and 45% to 65% are seen once. The ten largest clones represent roughly 8% of the sample.

From the cysteine through the phenylalanine, the CDR3 covers 13 amino acids. Only CDR3 DNA remains: 39 bases, in frame from the first base. The germline V gene provides CDR1 WSHSY and CDR2 SAAADI. Trimming costs V 6 bases and J 4 bases, and their ends lie 10 bases apart. In this study, sorted CD4+ and CD8+ T cells from the blood of healthy subjects and of severe aplastic anemia patients had their TCR repertoires deep-sequenced. Ficoll-Paque density gradient centrifugation was used to isolate peripheral blood mononuclear cells. Before DNA extraction, CD4+ and CD8+ T cells were sorted with FACS or magnetic beads. As to this clonotype: This receptor's antigen is unknown. The sample holds no much larger clone one base away, and base qualities are not on file.

The rearrangement joined TRBV10-2 to TRBJ2-1; 6 matching bases give a weak D call of TRBD2. The receptor was isolated from a human donor with severe aplastic anemia or a healthy control (not recorded which). Sequencing was done on a sample of sorted CD4+, CD8+, or CD8+CD57+ T cells (not recorded which) from PBMCs. The DNA sequence is as follows: TGCGCCAGCAGATCGGGGAGGTACAATGAGCAGTTCTTC. This gives the protein CASRSGRYNEQFF.